A selection of T cell receptor beta chains follows, all from one sample in a study of T cell responses to AZD1222 COVID-19 vaccine. The data were produced by immunoSEQ multiplex PCR, yet TCRdb's version contains in-frame clones alone and is incomplete. The repertoire holds roughly 150,000 clones, with less than 95% as singletons. The sample in question was peripheral blood, obtained on day 0 of AZD1222 vaccination. All receptors derive from an adult in good health. CDR3s include the opening cysteine and the closing phenylalanine or tryptophan. The D gene is left open where the match is weak. Clone size is not always given. Where it is, it says once, few, many or a class for expanded clones.

v_gene	len	d_gene	j_gene	abundance	CDR3aa	CDR3nt
TRBV19	13	-	TRBJ2-3	-	CASHRGGTDTQYF	TGTGCCAGTCACAGGGGGGGGACAGATACGCAGTATTTT
TRBV12-3/TRBV12-4	12	-	TRBJ1-1	-	CASIRGGTEAFF	TGTGCCAGCATACGGGGAGGCACTGAAGCTTTCTTT
TRBV4-2	16	-	TRBJ1-1	-	CASSHAAQDSYTEAFF	TGTGCCAGCAGCCACGCCGCCCAGGACTCCTACACTGAAGCTTTCTTT
TRBV7-2	14	-	TRBJ1-1	-	CASSLGGMNTEAFF	TGTGCCAGCAGCTTAGGGGGTATGAACACTGAAGCTTTCTTT
TRBV12-3/TRBV12-4	12	-	TRBJ2-1	-	CASSFRPGGGFF	TGTGCCAGCAGTTTTCGGCCCGGGGGTGGGTTCTTC
TRBV6-1	14	-	TRBJ1-4	-	CASSDSRYHEKLFF	TGTGCCAGCAGTGATTCTAGATACCATGAAAAACTGTTTTTT
TRBV5-6	15	-	TRBJ1-1	once	CASRGVSGEVTEAFF	TGTGCCAGCAGAGGGGTATCAGGGGAGGTCACTGAAGCTTTCTTT
TRBV7-9	16	TRBD2	TRBJ2-1	once	CASSPPSGDSYNEQFF	TGTGCCAGCAGCCCTCCTAGCGGTGACTCCTACAATGAGCAGTTCTTC
TRBV10-3	15	TRBD1	TRBJ2-2	-	CAISPGQGATGELFF	TGTGCCATCAGTCCTGGACAGGGGGCGACCGGGGAGCTGTTTTTT
TRBV4-3	18	-	TRBJ1-3	-	CASSQDLGQASSGNTIYF	TGCGCCAGCAGCCAAGATCTTGGGCAGGCCTCCTCTGGAAACACCATATATTTT
TRBV10-3	15	-	TRBJ2-2	-	CAIRGVNANTGELFF	TGTGCCATCAGGGGGGTGAACGCGAACACCGGGGAGCTGTTTTTT
TRBV19	14	-	TRBJ1-3	-	CASSSRQIRDTIYF	TGTGCCAGTAGTTCGAGACAGATTCGGGACACCATATATTTT
TRBV21-1	15	-	TRBJ1-1	-	CASSTAGEVLTEAFF	TGTGCCAGCAGCACCGCCGGGGAGGTCCTGACTGAAGCTTTCTTT
TRBV27	19	TRBD1	TRBJ1-1	-	CASSFSFTGGLGTGTEAFF	TGTGCCAGCAGTTTCTCTTTCACAGGGGGCCTAGGCACTGGCACTGAAGCTTTCTTT
TRBV5-1	15	-	TRBJ1-1	-	CASSLAGETSTEAFF	TGCGCCAGCAGCTTGGCCGGGGAGACGAGCACTGAAGCTTTCTTT
TRBV19	14	-	TRBJ1-3	-	CASRDGSSGNTIYF	TGTGCCAGTCGGGACGGGAGCTCTGGAAACACCATATATTTT
TRBV28	13	-	TRBJ1-1	few	CASTQGKVTEAFF	TGTGCCAGTACACAGGGTAAGGTCACTGAAGCTTTCTTT
TRBV6-5	14	-	TRBJ1-5	-	CASSYSGGSQPQHF	TGTGCCAGCAGTTACTCGGGGGGCAGTCAGCCCCAGCATTTT
TRBV11-2	18	-	TRBJ2-1	-	CASSLGPSTASLLFGQFF	TGTGCCAGCAGCCTAGGCCCCTCAACGGCGTCTCTCCTGTTCGGGCAGTTCTTC
TRBV7-2	13	TRBD2	TRBJ2-1	-	CASSSLGGGEQFF	TGTGCCAGCAGCTCCCTGGGGGGGGGTGAGCAGTTCTTC
TRBV29-1	14	-	TRBJ2-1	-	CSVEEGYRNNEQFF	TGCAGCGTTGAAGAAGGGTACAGGAACAATGAGCAGTTCTTC
TRBV19	14	-	TRBJ2-6	-	CASRAGSGANVLTF	TGTGCCAGTAGGGCCGGTAGTGGGGCCAACGTCCTGACTTTC
TRBV14	15	TRBD2	TRBJ2-5	-	CASSQKFGGGKTQYF	TGTGCCAGCAGCCAGAAATTCGGGGGAGGGAAGACCCAGTACTTC
TRBV4-1	16	-	TRBJ2-1	-	CASSPVRGSSYNEQFF	TGCGCCAGCAGCCCCGTTCGGGGGAGCTCCTACAATGAGCAGTTCTTC
TRBV29-1	15	-	TRBJ2-1	-	CSVDPVERVGNEQFF	TGCAGCGTTGACCCGGTCGAGCGAGTTGGCAATGAGCAGTTCTTC
TRBV30	11	-	TRBJ1-1	-	CAWSFQGIAFF	TGTGCCTGGAGTTTCCAGGGTATAGCTTTCTTT
TRBV6-4	13	-	TRBJ1-2	-	CASSDSEGKGYTF	TGTGCCAGCAGTGACTCGGAAGGGAAAGGCTACACCTTC
TRBV24-1	13	-	TRBJ2-4	-	CATSGGAKNIQYF	TGTGCCACCAGTGGGGGAGCCAAAAACATTCAGTACTTC
TRBV30	11	-	TRBJ2-1	-	CAWSNRDEQFF	TGTGCCTGGAGTAACAGGGATGAGCAGTTCTTC
TRBV30	12	-	TRBJ1-3	-	CAWNPGSRDIYF	TGTGCCTGGAACCCCGGCTCGAGGGACATATATTTT
TRBV25-1	14	TRBD1	TRBJ1-2	-	CASSRDRGPYGYTF	TGTGCCAGCAGTAGGGACAGGGGGCCGTATGGCTACACCTTC
TRBV5-1	16	-	TRBJ1-3	few	CASSLVGRVAGNTIYF	TGCGCCAGCAGCTTGGTGGGCAGGGTGGCTGGAAACACCATATATTTT
TRBV5-1	14	-	TRBJ2-5	-	CASSSAGYQETQYF	TGCGCCAGCAGCTCGGCAGGGTACCAAGAGACCCAGTACTTC
TRBV24-1	12	-	TRBJ2-3	-	CATSDSGDTQYF	TGTGCCACCAGTGATTCTGGAGATACGCAGTATTTT
TRBV14	16	TRBD2	TRBJ2-7	-	CASSHRGSSGSYEQYF	TGTGCCAGCAGCCATCGGGGTTCTAGCGGCTCCTACGAGCAGTACTTC
TRBV6-2/TRBV6-3	16	-	TRBJ1-6	once	CASSYSTGWHESPLHF	TGTGCCAGCAGTTACTCTACCGGATGGCACGAATCACCCCTCCACTTT
TRBV4-2	15	-	TRBJ1-1	-	CASSQDPRLNTEAFF	TGTGCCAGCAGCCAAGATCCCCGGTTGAACACTGAAGCTTTCTTT
TRBV4-1	14	-	TRBJ1-2	-	CASSQDSGGYGYTF	TGCGCCAGCAGCCAAGATTCCGGGGGCTATGGCTACACCTTC
TRBV12-3/TRBV12-4	13	-	TRBJ1-5	-	CASSPRGRQPQHF	TGTGCCAGCAGTCCCCGGGGGCGGCAGCCCCAGCATTTT
TRBV30	15	-	TRBJ1-5	-	CAWSVLPGGAQPQHF	TGTGCCTGGAGTGTACTCCCGGGAGGCGCTCAGCCCCAGCATTTT
TRBV5-5	14	TRBD2	TRBJ2-3	-	CASSLLAGPDTQYF	TGTGCCAGCAGCCTACTAGCGGGGCCAGATACGCAGTATTTT
TRBV27	14	TRBD1	TRBJ1-6	-	CASRPGQGGSPLHF	TGTGCCAGCAGACCGGGACAGGGGGGGTCACCCCTCCACTTT
TRBV9	18	TRBD2	TRBJ2-1	-	CASSVLAGEYGLIDEQFF	TGTGCCAGCAGCGTCCTAGCGGGAGAATACGGCCTAATCGATGAGCAGTTCTTC
TRBV18	14	-	TRBJ2-7	-	CASSPPNQNYEQYF	TGTGCCAGCTCACCACCCAACCAGAACTACGAGCAGTACTTC
TRBV6-1	11	-	TRBJ2-7	-	CASSDIMRPYF	TGTGCCAGCAGTGATATAATGAGACCGTACTTC
TRBV7-8	19	-	TRBJ1-5	-	CASSLRGGTRSNSNQPQHF	TGTGCCAGCAGCTTACGGGGCGGGACACGAAGCAATAGCAATCAGCCCCAGCATTTT
TRBV7-2	14	-	TRBJ2-3	-	CASSLGSSTDTQYF	TGTGCCAGCAGCTTAGGATCTAGCACAGATACGCAGTATTTT
TRBV7-3	17	-	TRBJ1-2	-	CASSLVGGGEANYGYTF	TGTGCCAGCAGCTTAGTGGGTGGGGGCGAGGCTAACTATGGCTACACCTTC
TRBV28	14	TRBD1	TRBJ1-1	-	CASSSTGGVPEAFF	TGTGCCAGCAGTTCTACAGGGGGCGTCCCTGAAGCTTTCTTT
TRBV28	16	TRBD1	TRBJ1-4	-	CASSPTGGGTNEKLFF	TGTGCCAGCAGCCCGACAGGGGGCGGAACTAATGAAAAACTGTTTTTT
TRBV30	14	-	TRBJ1-2	-	CAWLGRDWDYGYTF	TGTGCCTGGCTGGGACGGGACTGGGACTATGGCTACACCTTC
TRBV7-2	15	TRBD2	TRBJ2-1	-	CASSLGHGGSNEQFF	TGTGCCAGCAGCTTAGGGCACGGGGGGAGCAATGAGCAGTTCTTC
TRBV19	17	TRBD2	TRBJ2-2	-	CASRGLAGGPGTGELFF	TGTGCCAGTAGGGGACTAGCGGGAGGGCCGGGAACCGGGGAGCTGTTTTTT
TRBV19	13	TRBD1	TRBJ1-2	-	CASSTQGATGYTF	TGTGCCAGTAGTACACAGGGGGCGACCGGCTACACCTTC
TRBV28	14	-	TRBJ2-7	-	CASSVTGRGYEQYF	TGTGCCAGCAGTGTGACAGGGAGGGGTTACGAGCAGTACTTC
TRBV4-1	13	-	TRBJ1-4	-	CASSPRGGEKLFF	TGCGCCAGCAGCCCTCGAGGCGGGGAAAAACTGTTTTTT